The 13 T cell receptor beta chains below were found in one sample sequenced in a study of cytomegalovirus exposure and HLA in healthy donors. Primers included in the PCR were 60 Vbeta and 13 Jbeta primers. TCRdb keeps only in-frame clones here, not all; method: immunoSEQ multiplex PCR. The data hold about 160,000 clones, with approximately 78% observed a single time. The sample consisted of PBMCs. The origin of the receptors is a woman between 18 and 30 years old in good health and CMV-seronegative.

The chain employs TRBV7-9 and TRBJ1-1; D gene uncertain. CDR3 length: 13 residues. Germline-derived CDR1 and CDR2 are SEHNR and FQNEAQ (reference sequence). Trimming took off 6 bases at V and 7 bases at J, with 15 bases between the two ends. This CDR3 is CASSQEGKLEAFF. DNA for the CDR3: TGTGCCAGCAGTCAAGAGGGAAAACTTGAAGCTTTCTTT.

This sequence joins TRBV4-1 and TRBJ2-1, with 9 bases aligning to TRBD2. The CDR3 has 17 residues. Trimming cost V 3 bases and J 1 base; bases outside gene matches: 7. Germline V gene data show CDR1 as MGHRA and CDR2 as YSYEKL. In nucleotides, the CDR3 is TGCGCCAGCAGCCAGTTACTAGCGGGCCTTTCCTACAATGAGCAGTTCTTC. Its protein is CASSQLLAGLSYNEQFF.

This clone was detected many times. V gene TRBV10-2 combines with J gene TRBJ1-6; 10 bases are shared with TRBD1. Germline CDR1 is WSHSY and CDR2 is SAAADI. This CDR3 is 18 amino acids long. The trim removed 5 bases at V and 0 bases at J, leaving 7 bases unmatched. CDR3 in DNA: TGCGCCAGCAGTCAGGGGACAGGGGTCCGCTCCTATAATTCACCCCTCCACTTT. This codes for CASSQGTGVRSYNSPLHF.

The chain uses TRBV18 and TRBJ1-5; D perhaps matches TRBD1 (5 bases). Germline CDR1 is KGHSH and CDR2 is LQKENI. The germline V and J ends were trimmed by 2 bases and 7 bases, with 12 bases remaining between them. This CDR3 region has 14 residues. DNA for the CDR3: TGTGCCAGCTCACCAGGGCAGGGAGGCCAGCCCCAGCATTTT. Amino acid sequence: CASSPGQGGQPQHF.

Comment on this clone: At one boundary the junction diverges from the germline segment, which might be a read error. The J gene is TRBJ1-6, the V gene TRBV15, with 9 positions matching TRBD1. CDR3 length: 17 amino acids. Germline lookup yields CDR1 LNHNV and CDR2 YYDKDF (reference sequence). The CDR3, as DNA: TGTGCCGCCAGCAGAGTCCCGGGACAGGGTCAAATATCACCCCTCCACTTT. This encodes CAASRVPGQGQISPLHF.

V gene TRBV4-1 combines with J gene TRBJ1-1; D might be TRBD1 (5 bases). Germline V gene sequence: CDR1 MGHRA, CDR2 YSYEKL. This CDR3 has 14 residues. Trimming pared 6 bases from V and 0 bases from J, leaving 11 bases between. The CDR3 here is CASSPRVLNTEAFF. CDR3 coding DNA: TGCGCCAGCAGTCCCAGGGTATTGAACACTGAAGCTTTCTTT.

This chain links TRBV6-5 with TRBJ2-7; no clear D gene. This CDR3 region has 13 residues. Looked up from germline, CDR1 is MNHEY and CDR2 is SVGAGI. V was cut by 2 bases and J by 0 bases, with 5 bases left in between. As DNA, the CDR3 is TGTGCCAGCAGTTACGGGCCCTCCTACGAGCAGTACTTC. Translation: CASSYGPSYEQYF.

The rearrangement links TRBV21-1 to TRBJ1-5; the D segment call TRBD1 is taken from the table without a DNA check. TRBV21-1 is designated a pseudogene. CDR3 size: 15 residues. In DNA form, the CDR3 reads TGTGCCAGCAGCAAAGGGGTGTGGGCTAATCAGCCCCAGCATTTT. It is translated as CASSKGVWANQPQHF.

The V and J genes are TRBV18 and TRBJ2-4, with TRBD1 matching 8 bases. This CDR3 has 15 residues. The germline V gene has CDR1 KGHSH and CDR2 LQKENI. The V and J ends lost 0 bases and 6 bases, in that order; junction bases with no gene match: 4. CDR3 in DNA: TGTGCCAGCTCACCACCCAGGGGGCTGGCAAACATTCAGTACTTC. The encoded protein is CASSPPRGLANIQYF.

V is TRBV25-1 and J is TRBJ2-3, with D hard to call. The CDR3 contains 16 residues. V was shortened by 4 bases and J by 0 bases, with 14 bases between the two germline ends. Per the germline V gene, CDR1 is MGHDK and CDR2 is SYGVNS. The CDR3 bases are TGTGCCAGCAGTGCTTTATCAGGTCGAAGCACAGATACGCAGTATTTT. This gives the protein CASSALSGRSTDTQYF.

This chain links TRBV15 with TRBJ1-2, with TRBD1 as a possible D gene (5 bases). Per germline, CDR1 LNHNV and CDR2 YYDKDF (reference sequence). The CDR3 has 15 residues. Trimming shortened V by 0 bases and J by 4 bases, and 12 bases separated the two germline ends. The CDR3 sequence is CATSREKGLIYGYTF. Written as DNA, the CDR3 is TGTGCCACCAGCAGAGAGAAGGGACTTATCTATGGCTACACCTTC.

The gene calls are TRBV7-2 and TRBJ1-6; perhaps TRBD1 as D (5 bases). The germline CDR1 and CDR2 sequences are SGHTA and FQGNSA. The CDR3 is 18 amino acids. V was trimmed by 2 bases and J by 8 bases, leaving 22 bases between them. The CDR3 DNA reads as TGTGCCAGCAGCTTACTAGGGGTCGGGTCCTTAGTTGATTCACCCCTCCACTTT. It is translated as CASSLLGVGSLVDSPLHF. Full variable domain (remainder filled in from reference TRBV7-2 and TRBJ1-6): GAGVSQSPSNKVTEKGKDVELRCDPISGHTALYWYRQSLGQGLEFLIYFQGNSAPDKSGLPSDRFSAERTGGSVSTLTIQRTQQEDSAVYLCASSLLGVGSLVDSPLHFGNGTRLTVT.

The chain has TRBV7-3 and TRBJ2-7; the match to TRBD1 covers 8 bases. Unmatched junction bases numbered 13, after V lost 6 bases and J lost 3 bases. In germline, CDR1 is SGHTA, CDR2 FQGTGA. The CDR3 loop spans 16 amino acids. The DNA of the CDR3 is TGTGCCAGCAGACACCCCGGGACAGGACCCATCTACGAGCAGTACTTC. Protein sequence: CASRHPGTGPIYEQYF.